These T cell receptor beta chains were read from a single sample in a study of long-term antiretroviral therapy in people with HIV. Assay: immunoSEQ multiplex PCR; the TCRdb copy retains only in-frame clones and omits some. The table includes tens of thousands of clones, more than 75% detected once. The sample consisted of unsorted PBMCs, taken 1.8 years before starting antiretroviral therapy. These receptors were taken from a woman younger than 45 with HIV. Each CDR3 is given with its conserved first and last residue. The order of the fields is J gene, V gene, D gene, CDR3 protein. A D gene is named only where the DNA matches it firmly.

TRBJ2-7 TRBV19 . CASSIDPNSYEQYF
TRBJ2-6 TRBV11-2 . CASSPWDGANVLTF
TRBJ2-1 TRBV6-6 . CASRGNLYNEQFF
TRBJ1-4 TRBV14 TRBD1 CASSQARQGGEKLFF
TRBJ2-3 TRBV6-1 TRBD1 CASSAGGSGTDTQYF
TRBJ2-1 TRBV7-6 . CASSLYGESYNEQFF
TRBJ2-5 TRBV5-1 . CASSLEWETQYF
TRBJ2-1 TRBV6-5 . CASSYQGPYNEQFF
TRBJ1-1 TRBV7-9 TRBD1 CASSADRGRAEAFF
TRBJ2-3 TRBV5-1 . CASSRNRASTDTQYF
TRBJ1-2 TRBV30 . CAWARDTSYGYTF
TRBJ1-1 TRBV25-1 TRBD1 CATSRQGAQVTEAFF
TRBJ1-2 TRBV10-3 . CAISGGRDYGYTF
TRBJ1-5 TRBV10-3 . CAISPHGGDSNQPQHF
TRBJ1-2 TRBV9 . CASSVDTGLNGYTF
TRBJ1-1 TRBV5-6 TRBD1 CASSLSDEGAAFF
TRBJ2-7 TRBV30 TRBD1 CAWRSPTGTGRIGEQYF
TRBJ2-6 TRBV7-2 . CASSFGPAGSGANVLTF
TRBJ2-6 TRBV19 TRBD1 CASSIVAGGSSGANVLTF
TRBJ1-2 TRBV9 . CASSIHDGYGYTF
TRBJ1-3 TRBV18 . CASSPEGSGNTIYF
TRBJ2-5 TRBV5-1 TRBD1 CASRPSDRTQETQYF
TRBJ2-5 TRBV5-5 . CASSLVITRGPQETQYF
TRBJ2-1 TRBV9 TRBD2 CASSVLAGGSYNEQFF
TRBJ2-1 TRBV18 . CASSSPDNSYNEQFF
TRBJ1-4 TRBV2 . CASTGAGSPNEKLFF
TRBJ2-3 TRBV15 . CATSSVWQLGTDTQYF
TRBJ2-1 TRBV27 . CASSYFGPGNEQFF
TRBJ2-5 TRBV7-3 . CASSLMGGGETQYF
TRBJ1-5 TRBV5-5 . CASSLTEERVQPQHF
TRBJ2-3 TRBV4-2 . CASSQRGGSSDTQYF
TRBJ1-2 TRBV10-3 TRBD1 CAISAVDRPYYGYTF
TRBJ2-2 TRBV5-5 . CASSALGGPNTGELFF
TRBJ2-3 TRBV5-1 TRBD2 CASSPGLAGEGDTQYF
TRBJ1-3 TRBV2 . CASSEGRLSGNTIYF
TRBJ1-4 TRBV5-6 . CASSLATQGRDEKLFF
TRBJ1-1 TRBV19 . CASRVDTNTEAFF
TRBJ2-3 TRBV11-1 . CASSLGGVWTDTQYF
TRBJ1-1 TRBV19 . CASSMYSVNTEAFF
TRBJ2-4 TRBV7-9 . CASSLPSNIQYF
TRBJ1-2 TRBV30 . CAWSFGPYGYTF
TRBJ2-1 TRBV18 TRBD1 CASSPTGSNEQFF
TRBJ2-3 TRBV5-1 TRBD2 CASSLAGGPQGDTQYF
TRBJ2-7 TRBV27 . CASSHRTATYEQYF
TRBJ1-1 TRBV19 TRBD1 CASNPNPGQGAYEAFF
TRBJ1-3 TRBV10-2 . CASSEPVGSGNTIYF
TRBJ1-5 TRBV19 . CASSWRDWVNQPQHF
TRBJ1-5 TRBV5-1 . CASSLDGELNQPQHF
TRBJ2-1 TRBV19 TRBD1 CASSSWTGLVSYNEQFF
TRBJ1-4 TRBV29-1 . CSAKHGAGGEKLFF
TRBJ1-5 TRBV2 . CASSTDSHQPQHF
TRBJ2-2 TRBV20-1 . CSAKDNGELFF
TRBJ1-5 TRBV27 . CASAFAGTLNQPQHF
TRBJ1-1 TRBV5-8 . CASSFRQVEAFF